This T cell receptor (beta chain) was documented in a study of neoadjuvant anti-PD-1 for oral cavity cancer. Study as a whole: Nivolumab at 3 mg/kg was mostly given biweekly, three to four doses, pre-surgery.

Germline CDR1 reads SGHRS; CDR2 reads YFSETQ. This CDR3 spans 14 amino acids. Trimming cost V 2 bases and J 1 base, with 9 bases left between them. The time point: after neoadjuvant nivolumab, at surgical resection. Patients had newly diagnosed, untreated stage II-IVA oral cavity squamous cell carcinoma. Most PBMC samples had about 520 ng input DNA in six replicates. Sequencing was performed with immunoSEQ multiplex PCR; in TCRdb, only in-frame clones are kept and a portion is missing. The sample contains roughly 10,000 clones, roughly 70% of which appear only once. Concerning this clone: What it binds is unknown.

Whole-study results and caveats: With three patients per group, TCR findings need larger cohorts.

The chain joins TRBV5-1 to TRBJ1-1; D might be TRBD1 (5 bases). This receptor was taken from a person aged 35 to 85 with oral cavity squamous cell carcinoma. The specimen comprised PBMCs, sampled after nivolumab (anti-PD-1) treatment. CDR3 protein: CASSLLRGNTEAFF. As DNA, the CDR3 is TGCGCCAGCAGCTTATTAAGGGGGAACACTGAAGCTTTCTTT. Full variable domain (rest looked up from reference TRBV5-1 and TRBJ1-1): KAGVTQTPRYLIKTRGQQVTLSCSPISGHRSVSWYQQTPGQGLQFLFEYFSETQRNKGNFPGRFSGRQFSNSRSEMNVSTLELGDSALYLCASSLLRGNTEAFFGQGTRLTVV.